The rows below give T cell receptor beta chains drawn from one sample of a study of blood T cell repertoires in COVID-19. Sequencing used immunoSEQ multiplex PCR; TCRdb keeps in-frame clones, though not all of them. The sample includes over 250,000 clones, about 88% seen only once; the top ten take under 15%. Sequenced material: peripheral blood. The receptor set was obtained from a woman in her 70s with COVID-19, enrolled during active disease. CDR3s include the opening cysteine and the closing phenylalanine or tryptophan. D genes are given only for firm matches. Expanded clones get a size class; other rows say once, few or many, or leave the size out.

clone_size	d_call	v_call	j_call	cdr3_aa	cdr3_nt
once	.	TRBV4-1	TRBJ2-5	CASSQLGLNQETQYF	TGCGCCAGCAGCCAACTCGGACTAAACCAAGAGACCCAGTACTTC
.	TRBD2	TRBV7-8	TRBJ2-5	CASSSLLAGGQYF	TGTGCCAGCAGCTCCCTTCTAGCGGGAGGCCAGTACTTC
.	.	TRBV19	TRBJ2-7	CASSFGDEQYF	TGTGCCAGTAGTTTCGGGGACGAGCAGTACTTC
.	TRBD2	TRBV6-2/TRBV6-3	TRBJ2-7	CASSLAGGSYEQYF	TGTGCCAGCAGCCTAGCGGGGGGCTCCTACGAGCAGTACTTC
.	.	TRBV11-2	TRBJ2-7	CASSSPRLPPYEQYF	TGTGCCAGCAGCTCACCTAGGCTGCCTCCCTACGAGCAGTACTTC
.	.	TRBV5-4	TRBJ1-1	CASSPRGNTEAFF	TGTGCCAGCAGCCCGCGGGGGAACACTGAAGCTTTCTTT
few	.	TRBV7-9	TRBJ1-1	CASSLHLNTEAFF	TGTGCCAGCAGCTTACATCTGAACACTGAAGCTTTCTTT
.	.	TRBV5-1	TRBJ2-1	CASSLAGRGGGNEQFF	TGCGCCAGCAGCTTGGCTGGTAGGGGTGGCGGCAATGAGCAGTTCTTC
.	TRBD2	TRBV28	TRBJ2-7	CASTTGTSGYEQYF	TGTGCCAGCACTACCGGGACTAGCGGCTACGAGCAGTACTTC
.	TRBD1	TRBV18	TRBJ1-3	CASAPGQGSGNTIYF	TGTGCCAGCGCTCCGGGACAGGGCTCTGGAAACACCATATATTTT
many	.	TRBV5-6	TRBJ1-3	CASSLGGAAGNTIYF	TGTGCCAGCAGCTTGGGGGGCGCGGCTGGAAACACCATATATTTT
.	.	TRBV7-6	TRBJ1-1	CASRLQTNTEAFF	TGTGCCAGCAGGTTACAGACAAACACTGAAGCTTTCTTT
.	.	TRBV28	TRBJ1-1	CASSLWAAGLNTEAFF	TGTGCCAGCAGTTTATGGGCCGCAGGGCTGAACACTGAAGCTTTCTTT
.	TRBD1	TRBV10-3	TRBJ1-2	CAISESGQLGYYGYTF	TGTGCCATCAGTGAGTCGGGACAGTTGGGCTACTATGGCTACACCTTC
.	.	TRBV12-5	TRBJ1-2	CASGFSNHGYTF	TGTGCTAGTGGTTTTAGTAACCATGGCTACACCTTC
.	.	TRBV10-3	TRBJ2-5	CAISELQETQYF	TGTGCCATCAGTGAACTTCAAGAGACCCAGTACTTC
.	TRBD1	TRBV7-8	TRBJ1-5	CASSRDRVFNQPQHF	TGTGCCAGCAGCAGAGACAGGGTTTTCAATCAGCCCCAGCATTTT